The sequence of this T cell receptor (beta chain) was determined in a study of shared T cell receptors in the human thymus. The method was immunoSEQ multiplex PCR; TCRdb's version includes in-frame clones alone and lacks a portion of them. The sample has almost 550,000 clones, 75% to 80% seen once. Unmatched junction bases numbered 7, after V lost 1 base and J lost 5 bases. CDR1 and CDR2 from the germline V gene are LGHNT and FRNRAP. The CDR3 covers 18 residues. This same sample was also taken into another study, of human thymus T cells. That work adds: Having surgery to correct congenital heart defects, healthy Finnish infants acted as the donors. Corrective cardiac surgery supplied the resected thymus tissue. Apparent skewing of V and J gene usage characterized both thymic and blood repertoires. Related research examined unrelated individuals and reported that their thymic repertoires overlapped highly.

Sequencing input: thymocytes. This clonotype originated in a boy in the first two years of life with a congenital heart defect. The J gene is TRBJ2-1, the V gene TRBV12-5, with 14 bases that match TRBD2. CDR3 sequence reads: CASGLAGTSGSPHNEQFF. DNA of the CDR3: TGTGCTAGTGGTTTGGCCGGGACTAGCGGGAGCCCCCACAATGAGCAGTTCTTC.